The 3 T cell receptor beta chains below were found in one sample sequenced in a study of blood T cell repertoires in COVID-19. TCRdb's copy holds only in-frame clones and misses some; the assay was immunoSEQ multiplex PCR. This table holds about 210,000 clones, almost 85% found once. The specimen sequenced was peripheral blood. The receptors shown here come from a woman in her thirties or forties with acute or convalescent COVID-19.

This clone was counted a few times. This sequence joins TRBV5-1 and TRBJ2-1; 7 nucleotides align to TRBD2. The CDR3 spans 15 residues. Trimming removed 4 bases from V and 5 bases from J; junction bases left unmatched: 9. Germline V gives CDR1 SGHRS, CDR2 YFSETQ. In DNA, the CDR3 is TGCGCCAGCAGCCTCGGAGGACTAGTCCACAATGAGCAGTTCTTC. Translated: CASSLGGLVHNEQFF.

This rearrangement joins TRBV27 to TRBJ1-5; weak D call: TRBD1 (5 bases). This CDR3 spans 14 amino acids. The V and J ends lost 6 bases and 0 bases respectively, with 9 bases between them. The germline V gene encodes CDR1 MNHEY and CDR2 SMNVEV (reference sequence). The chain's CDR3 is CASRLTGSNQPQHF. The CDR3, as DNA: TGTGCCAGCAGACTCACAGGTAGCAATCAGCCCCAGCATTTT.

The J gene is TRBJ1-2, the V gene TRBV30; no clear D. Germline V gene lookup returns CDR1 GTSNPN and CDR2 SVGIG (reference sequence). There are 14 residues in the CDR3. Trimming cost V 6 bases and J 4 bases, with 18 bases left between them. Written as DNA, the CDR3 is TGTGCCTGTTATGAACGCAGGATTTCCTATGGCTACACCTTC. Encoded protein: CACYERRISYGYTF.